The present T cell receptor beta chain was sequenced within a study of graft-versus-host responses after intestinal transplantation. The germline gives CDR1 LNHDA, CDR2 SQIVND (reference sequence). The CDR3 is made up of 16 amino acids. With 1 base removed from V and 3 bases from J, the gap between germline ends came to 13 bases. To note about this clone: The antigen is undetermined.

The assay was immunoSEQ multiplex PCR, and TCRdb's table has in-frame clones only and misses some. The sample contains more than 95,000 clones, about 90% of which appear only once. This material consisted of unstimulated CD4+ T cells sorted from spleen or lymph node cells, taken before intestinal transplant. This sequence joins TRBV19 and TRBJ1-5; the D gene is possibly TRBD1 (5 bases). The receptor was isolated from a human donor who received an intestinal transplant. For the CDR3, the DNA is TGTGCCAGTAGTATAGTTCGTAGACAGCTCAATCAGCCCCAGCATTTT. This translates into CASSIVRRQLNQPQHF.